The clone carrying this T cell receptor (beta chain) was found many times. This entry comes from a study of T cells in Graves' hyperthyroidism and ophthalmopathy. Study as a whole: It was at initial diagnosis, before any treatment, that peripheral blood was collected.

The CDR3 regions of TCR beta were amplified from RNA transcripts. When the TCR CDR3 underwent first-round RT-PCR, the HTBI primer set was used. TCRdb re-called the multiplex PCR reads with MiXCR, one entry per CDR3 protein. The sample has a few hundred thousand distinct CDR3 sequences; under 25% are singletons. This CDR3 contains 14 residues. The trim removed 4 bases at V and 3 bases at J, leaving 3 bases unmatched. The V gene's germline CDR1 is MNHNS and CDR2 SASEGT. Patients counted as stable if ophthalmopathy did not develop within 18 months. Lactation, pregnancy, other autoimmune disease or uncontrolled infection excluded patients.

The chain combines TRBV6-1 with TRBJ2-7; 10 positions match TRBD1. Sequencing was carried out using blood. The receptor was isolated from a man aged 18 to 35 with Graves' hyperthyroidism. The CDR3 DNA is TGTGCCAGCAGTGCCGGGACAGGGGACTACGAGCAGTACTTC. It encodes CASSAGTGDYEQYF.